This T cell receptor (beta chain) was retrieved from a study of blood T cell repertoires in COVID-19 (dated by TCRdb to the early 2020s). For the wider study: Samples covering the acute and convalescent phases of COVID-19 were provided by collaborators in the United States, Italy and Spain. The material from the prospective study consisted of cDNA or gDNA derived from T cells, B-cell-depleted T cells, or PBMCs. The dataset comprised deeply sampled blood TCRbeta repertoires from subjects exposed to, actively infected with, or recovered from COVID-19. The repertoires were made available in a free public database intended to serve as a resource for research on the immune response to SARS-CoV-2. Samples came from the ongoing ImmuneRACE study (first 160 participants) plus 1,254 subjects from 6 global collaborators. Nearly every sample came with metadata listing a de-identified subject ID, COVID-19 status, age in years and sex. Where HLA class I and class II types were available, the types were taken from metadata supplied by the sample provider, not from assay-based typing.

TCRbeta CDR3 regions were amplified from genomic DNA using the immunoSEQ Assay, a bias-controlled multiplex PCR. For the original study's pipeline: Within the assay, amplification of reference gene primers was used to estimate how many nucleated cells each sample contained. To quantify the absolute abundance of each unique TCRbeta CDR3 rearrangement, sequence reads were collapsed and filtered. For each sample, productive Simpson clonality was calculated as the square root of Simpson's diversity index over productive rearrangements. Entries here come from immuneACCESS through TCRdb and include only in-frame sequences with V and J called. Some clones fail to appear in such tables; in the studies checked, an unresolved V gene covers under half of the shortfall, and the cause of the remainder is unknown. For V, J and clone size, that table is used; D and trimming come from the DNA. The sample contains 500,000 or so clones, roughly 87% of them found a single time. The ten top clones hold about 0.75% of the sample.

Participants in the prospective study were enrolled through a virtual design, were aged roughly 18 to 100 years, and lived in roughly 24 United States geographic areas. Cohort assignment in the prospective study relied on participant-reported clinical history from a screening survey and a study questionnaire. For ImmuneRACE Cohort 3, a participant was defined as recovered based on two consecutive negative NP/OP PCR tests, clearance by a healthcare professional, or resolution of symptoms. In the prospective study, mobile phlebotomists collected whole blood, serum and a nasopharyngeal or oropharyngeal swab from each participant. Prospective study participants could optionally give additional blood draws and questionnaires over an approximately two-month period. Before DNA extraction, blood samples from the prospective study were shipped at room temperature or frozen. Paper-wide results and their limitations: The amount of clinical and demographic metadata varied by source and participant and was provided uncurated.

Concerning this clone itself: Its binding antigen is unknown. No base qualities exist here, and no much larger clone lies one base off it.

Based on the germline V gene (reference sequence), the CDR1 and CDR2 sequences are SEHNR and FQNEAQ. Ends trimmed: V by 5 bases, J by 6 bases; bases unmatched to a gene: 6. The CDR3 sequence holds 14 residues, the cysteine and phenylalanine included. CDR3 DNA is the only sequence kept; it has 42 bases, read in frame from the first base. The sample comprised PBMCs or T cells enriched from blood (not recorded which). The V and J genes are TRBV7-9 and TRBJ2-1, with 8 bases aligning to TRBD1. The TCR originated in a woman under 30 who had recovered from COVID-19. The nucleotide sequence reads as follows: TGTGCCAGCAGCCGCGGACAGGGCGGCAATGAGCAGTTCTTC. Translated, it gives CASSRGQGGNEQFF.